Below are 6 T cell receptor beta chains sequenced from a single sample in a study of shared clonotypes between healthy human individuals (dated by TCRdb to the early 2020s). Library generation was performed with the immunoSEQ multiplex PCR assay. In TCRdb, the immuneACCESS table is reduced to in-frame sequences with V and J assigned. These tables do not hold every clone; where another copy was compared, an unresolved V gene accounts for under half, and the others remain unexplained. The sample has a few million clones on record, about 92% of them singletons. The biggest ten clones account for over 0.12% of the sample. The source material was naive CD4+ T cells sorted from blood. The cell subset or site tag for this specimen amounts to: CD45RA+ positively selected. Every receptor here comes from a man aged 18 to 35 in good health.

The chain employs TRBV29-1 and TRBJ1-2; TRBD1 agrees at 7 bases. Trimming cost V 7 bases and J 8 bases; bases outside gene matches: 10. Germline V CDR1 and CDR2: SQVTM, ANQGSEA. This CDR3 has 12 amino acids. The CDR3 bases are TGCAGCGCCTCGACAGGGCCGGGGGGCTACACCTTC. Its translation: CSASTGPGGYTF.

The genes are TRBV7-2 and TRBJ2-7; D gene uncertain. The germline CDR1 and CDR2 sequences are SGHTA and FQGNSA. This CDR3 contains 12 residues. V lost 3 bases, J lost 4 bases, and 7 bases lay in between. The CDR3 DNA reads TGTGCCAGCAGCTTTGGGCCTTACGAGCAGTACTTC. It codes for CASSFGPYEQYF.

The chain employs TRBV10-3 and TRBJ2-1; 8 nucleotides match TRBD2. With 4 bases clipped from V and 5 bases from J, the junction kept 4 bases outside the gene matches. CDR3 length equals 14 residues. Germline CDR1 and CDR2: ENHRY and SYGVKD. The DNA of the CDR3 is TGTGCCATCAGTGTACTAGCGGCCGACAATGAGCAGTTCTTC. Protein product: CAISVLAADNEQFF.

The chain carries TRBV6-1 and TRBJ2-5; TRBD1 matches at 9 bases. Per germline, CDR1 MNHNS and CDR2 SASEGT. The V gene end was trimmed by 5 bases and the J gene end by 6 bases; junction bases not matched to a gene: 10. This CDR3 region has 15 residues. CDR3 in DNA: TGTGCCAGCAGTAAGGGACAGGGAGATCAAAAGACCCAGTACTTC. Protein: CASSKGQGDQKTQYF.

This chain links TRBV4-1 with TRBJ2-7, with 10 bases lining up with TRBD1. There are 15 residues in the CDR3. The germline V gene has CDR1 MGHRA and CDR2 YSYEKL. J lost 7 bases, V lost 2 bases, and 8 bases had no gene match. CDR3: CASSQSGQGSWEQYF. The CDR3 DNA sequence: TGCGCCAGCAGCCAATCGGGACAGGGGTCTTGGGAGCAGTACTTC.

With respect to this clone: Distinct nucleotide sequences in the sample also encode this CDR3. V and J are TRBV2 and TRBJ1-5, with 8 bases identical to TRBD1. This CDR3 has 15 residues. The V and J ends lost 4 bases and 0 bases, in that order; junction bases with no gene match: 2. From germline, CDR1 is SNHLY and CDR2 FYNNEI. CDR3 sequence: CASSGGQVSNQPQHF. CDR3 DNA: TGTGCCAGCAGTGGGGGACAGGTTAGCAATCAGCCCCAGCATTTT.